The present TCR beta chain was sequenced within a study of cytomegalovirus exposure and HLA in healthy donors. As concerns this clone: The antigen remains undetermined.

Use of 60 Vbeta and 13 Jbeta primers characterized the PCR. Here immunoSEQ multiplex PCR was the method, and the copy in TCRdb shows in-frame clones only, minus some. Among 75,000 to 90,000 clones listed, 78% were seen once. Study-level points and caveats: Cytomegalovirus status was reportedly diagnosed by the classifier with high specificity and sensitivity.

The CDR3 is 16 residues long. The germline gives CDR1 MNHEY, CDR2 SMNVEV (reference sequence). Trimming removed 0 bases at V and 4 bases at J, with 12 bases between. The sequencing sample was made of PBMCs. J is TRBJ1-4 and V is TRBV27; D is undetermined. The source of this sequence is a male donor in good health and CMV-seropositive. CDR3 DNA: TGTGCCAGCAGTTTATCATACATAGGGAGTAATGAAAAACTGTTTTTT. It yields the protein CASSLSYIGSNEKLFF.